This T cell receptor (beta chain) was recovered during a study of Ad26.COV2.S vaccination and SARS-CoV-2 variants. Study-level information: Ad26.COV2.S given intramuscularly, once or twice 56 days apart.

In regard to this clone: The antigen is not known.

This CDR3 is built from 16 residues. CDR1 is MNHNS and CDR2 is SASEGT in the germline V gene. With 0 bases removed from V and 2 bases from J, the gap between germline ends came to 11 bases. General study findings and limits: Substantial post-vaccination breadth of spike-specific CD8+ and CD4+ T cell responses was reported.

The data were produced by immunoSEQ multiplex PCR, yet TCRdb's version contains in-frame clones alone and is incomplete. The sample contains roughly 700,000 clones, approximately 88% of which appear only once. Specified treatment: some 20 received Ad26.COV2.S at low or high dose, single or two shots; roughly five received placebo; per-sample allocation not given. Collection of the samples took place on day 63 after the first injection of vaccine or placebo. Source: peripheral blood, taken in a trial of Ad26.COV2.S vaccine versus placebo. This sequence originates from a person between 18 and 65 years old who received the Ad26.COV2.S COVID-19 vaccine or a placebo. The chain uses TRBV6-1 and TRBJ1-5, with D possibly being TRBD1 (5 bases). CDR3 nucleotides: TGTGCCAGCAGTGAAGCGCGGGGCGGGGGCAATCAGCCCCAGCATTTT. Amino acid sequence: CASSEARGGGNQPQHF.